Following are 18 T cell receptor beta chains from one sample sequenced in a study of CD4 and CD8 cells across lung adenocarcinoma regions. TCRdb redid the calling of the PCR reads with MiXCR, one entry per CDR3 protein. The sample records tens of thousands of distinct CDR3 sequences, 40% to 60% being singletons. Material for sequencing was CD8+ T cells from the center of a lung tumor. All receptors come from a male donor with lung adenocarcinoma. The CD4 and CD8 labels of this study may be unreliable.

This chain connects TRBV7-8 to TRBJ2-7; TRBD2 matches at 13 bases. V dropped 5 bases and J dropped 3; count of bases not matched to a gene: 19. In germline, CDR1 is SGHVS, CDR2 FQNEAQ. This CDR3 has 20 residues. This CDR3 is CASSRTTSGRGTLHNYEQYF. CDR3 DNA: TGTGCCAGCAGCAGGACTACTAGCGGGAGGGGAACCTTGCACAACTACGAGCAGTACTTC.

This CDR3 is CSAGLGGRDEETQYF. The CDR3 region has the DNA TGCAGTGCGGGGCTCGGGGGCCGGGACGAAGAGACCCAGTACTTC. The chain couples TRBV20-1 to TRBJ2-5; perhaps D is TRBD1 or TRBD2 (6 bases each). CDR1 is DFQATT, CDR2 SNEGSKA, per germline (reference sequence). Trimming shortened V by 6 bases and J by 3 bases, and 20 bases separated the two germline ends. This CDR3 has 15 amino acids.

The genes are TRBV25-1 and TRBJ2-3, with TRBD2 matching over 8 bases. TRBJ2-7 explains the end of the DNA better; the J call may be wrong. This CDR3 contains 15 residues. The V gene's germline CDR1 is MGHDK and CDR2 SYGVNS. CDR3 coding DNA: TGTGCCAGCAGCGGGGGGCGGGGGGCCACAGATACGCAGTACTTC. It specifies CASSGGRGATDTQYF.

V usage is TRBV25-1 and J usage is TRBJ2-3; D not resolved. This CDR3 spans 13 amino acids. V was shortened by 5 bases and J by 2 bases, with 8 bases between the two germline ends. The germline gives CDR1 MGHDK, CDR2 SYGVNS. CDR3 sequence: CASSPQNTDTQYF. The DNA for the CDR3 is TGTGCCAGCAGTCCCCAAAACACAGATACGCAGTATTTT.

On this clonotype: A read error may explain this, as a much larger clone is one base away. The genes are TRBV4-1 and TRBJ2-1; 7 positions match TRBD2. The V gene's germline CDR1 is MGHRA and CDR2 YSYEKL. The J segment lost 13 bases and the V segment lost 0 bases, leaving 12 bases of the junction unmatched. CDR3 size: 15 residues. The CDR3 coding sequence is TGCGCCAGCAGCCAAGACGGGACTATACGGGAGACCCAGTTCTTC. Amino acids: CASSQDGTIRETQFF.

Worth noting for this clonotype: A much larger clone lies one base from this, so it may be a read error. This chain connects TRBV4-1 to TRBJ2-1; D is unclear. The CDR3 covers 13 residues. Trimming took off 1 base at V and 7 bases at J, with 8 bases between the two ends. Per germline, CDR1 MGHRA and CDR2 YSYEKL. The CDR3 DNA reads TGCGCCAGCAGCCAAGGCCCCTGTAATGAGCAGTTCTTC. It specifies CASSQGPCNEQFF.

This clonotype appeared once. The rearrangement links TRBV9 to TRBJ2-3, with D possibly TRBD2 on 6 matching bases. V was shortened by 0 bases and J by 1 base, with 15 bases between the two germline ends. The CDR3 extends over 17 amino acids. The germline gives CDR1 SGDLS, CDR2 YYNGEE. The CDR3 nucleotides are TGTGCCAGCAGCGTAGATCCTCGGGCTAGCGGCACAGATACGCAGTATTTT. Translated: CASSVDPRASGTDTQYF.

This clonotype was recorded a few times. The chain is built from TRBV11-2 and TRBJ2-1; D ambiguous. Per the germline V gene, CDR1 is SGHAT and CDR2 is FQNNGV. V lost 5 bases, J lost 8 bases, and 7 bases lay in between. The CDR3 sequence is 11 residues long. Written as DNA, the CDR3 is TGTGCCAGCAGCCCATTGGATGAGCAGTTCTTC. Translating gives CASSPLDEQFF.

In this sample, this clonotype turned up many times. The rearrangement uses TRBV27 and TRBJ2-3; 10 bases are shared with TRBD2. V gave up 6 bases and J gave up 4 bases; unmatched junction bases: 16. The CDR3 extends over 18 amino acids. CDR1 MNHEY and CDR2 SMNVEV come from the germline V gene (reference sequence). The CDR3 nucleotides read TGTGCCAGCAGACGGACCTTAGCGGGAGGTCCTTCCGCAGATACGCAGTATTTT. Residues: CASRRTLAGGPSADTQYF.

About this clonotype itself: Its ends do not fully match the called genes, so a read error is possible. The CDR3 reads CASSQVIGRGAKETQYF. The CDR3 DNA sequence: TGCGCCAGCAGCCAGGTGATCGGGCGGGGGGCCAAAGAGACGCAGTACTTT. This chain links TRBV4-1 with TRBJ2-3; 8 bases are shared with TRBD2. The CDR3 is 17 residues long. Germline-derived CDR1 and CDR2 are MGHRA and YSYEKL.

For this clonotype: At one end, the junction sequence differs from germline, possibly due to a read error. V and J are TRBV10-1 and TRBJ2-1, with D possibly being TRBD2 (6 bases). Germline CDR1 and CDR2: WNHNN and SYGVQD (reference sequence). The CDR3 length is 15 residues. CDR3 bases: TGCGCCAGGGGTGACCCGGCGGGAAGCAAAGATGCGCAGTTCTTT. This gives the protein CARGDPAGSKDAQFF.

As concerns this clonotype: The junction departs from the called germline gene at one end, perhaps through a read error. The chain links TRBV6-1 to TRBJ2-3, with 9 bases identical to TRBD2. There are 18 residues in the CDR3. Germline values: CDR1 MNHNS, CDR2 SASEGT. CDR3 bases: TGTGCCAGCAGCGAGGCGGGAGGGGGGGGCCGAGGCACAGAGACGCAGTATTTC. Protein product: CASSEAGGGGRGTETQYF.

Notes on this clonotype: At one of its ends the junction is not consistent with the germline gene, which may arise from a read error. This chain uses TRBV27 with TRBJ2-3; D might be TRBD1 (5 bases). Germline V lookup: CDR1 MNHEY, CDR2 SMNVEV (reference sequence). The CDR3 is 12 amino acids. The CDR3 here is CAGRSRTDTQYF. The DNA for the CDR3 is TGTGCGGGGCGTTCCCGCACAGATACGCAGTATTTC.

Concerning this clonotype: Mismatch with germline at one junction end may stem from a read error. The chain is built from TRBV12-5 and TRBJ2-3; no firm D call. Germline assignment: CDR1 LGHNT and CDR2 FRNRAP. The CDR3 totals 15 residues. CDR3 bases: TGTGCTAGTGGTTTGGACACGGATAATCCAGAGACGCAGTTTTTT. It codes for CASGLDTDNPETQFF.

This clonotype has at least ten counts. Given a much more abundant clone one base away, this may be a read error. CDR3 protein: CASSSSQGLPYNEQYF. DNA for the CDR3: TGTGCCAGCAGTAGTTCCCAGGGACTACCGTACAATGAGCAGTACTTC. The V call is TRBV6-1, the J call TRBJ2-1; 7 nucleotides align to TRBD2. The J call may be wrong; the DNA end is better matched by TRBJ2-7. CDR3 length: 16 residues. Germline CDR1 is MNHNS and CDR2 is SASEGT.

This clonotype was seen at least ten times. The CDR3 bases are TGTGCCAGCCGAGCGGGGGGCTTTTACGAGCAGTACTTC. Translated: CASRAGGFYEQYF. The chain carries TRBV6-1 and TRBJ2-1; 9 nucleotides match TRBD2. The end of the DNA aligns better with TRBJ2-7, so the J call may be wrong. CDR1 and CDR2 (germline): MNHNS, SASEGT. The CDR3 is 13 residues long.

Note on this clonotype: Compared with germline, one end of the junction differs, possibly owing to a read error. The rearrangement uses TRBV25-1 and TRBJ2-2; 9 nucleotides align to TRBD2. Germline values: CDR1 MGHDK, CDR2 SYGVNS. The CDR3 length is 18 residues. Written as DNA, the CDR3 is TGTGCCAGCAGTGCCCGGCAGGGGACTAGCTCTCTTTCCGGGGAGTTGTTTTTT. Protein product: CASSARQGTSSLSGELFF.

The table lists this clonotype with a count of one. The chain joins TRBV25-1 to TRBJ2-2; 9 bases align to TRBD1. Germline assignment: CDR1 MGHDK and CDR2 SYGVNS. The CDR3 runs to 13 residues. Losses at the gene ends were 10 bases for V and 4 bases for J; bases not matched to a gene: 4. In DNA, the CDR3 is TGTGCCATACAGGGGGCTCGCACCGGGGAGCTGTTTTTT. The encoded protein is CAIQGARTGELFF.